The entry that follows covers one T cell receptor beta chain sequence. What it binds is not known. The CDR3 is made up of 14 amino acids. Germline-derived CDR1 and CDR2 are DFQATT and SNEGSKA (reference sequence). From its re-call of the 5' RACE reads, TCRdb lists each CDR3 protein once, without DNA. Here the sample table reports 350,000 to 400,000 distinct CDR3 sequences. These data belong to a study of monozygotic twins with inflammatory bowel disease. Study findings and constraints: Patient repertoires may have gained variability from differing immunosuppressive treatments.

Specimen: blood. The TCR was taken from a human donor with ulcerative colitis or Crohn's disease, or a healthy co-twin of an affected twin (not recorded which). The gene calls are TRBV20-1 and TRBJ2-7; TCRdb names TRBD1, which stays unverified in the absence of DNA. The CDR3 reads CSASLDGIPYEQYF.